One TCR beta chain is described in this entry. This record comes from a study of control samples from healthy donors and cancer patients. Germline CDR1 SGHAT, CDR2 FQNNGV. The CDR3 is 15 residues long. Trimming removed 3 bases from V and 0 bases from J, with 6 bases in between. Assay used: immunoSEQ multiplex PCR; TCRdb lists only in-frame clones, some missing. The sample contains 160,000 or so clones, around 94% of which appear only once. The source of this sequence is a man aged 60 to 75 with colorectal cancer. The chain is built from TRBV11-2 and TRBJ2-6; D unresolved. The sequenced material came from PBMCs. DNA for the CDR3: TGTGCCAGCAGCTTGCAGAGCTCTGGGGCCAACGTCCTGACTTTC. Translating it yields CASSLQSSGANVLTF.